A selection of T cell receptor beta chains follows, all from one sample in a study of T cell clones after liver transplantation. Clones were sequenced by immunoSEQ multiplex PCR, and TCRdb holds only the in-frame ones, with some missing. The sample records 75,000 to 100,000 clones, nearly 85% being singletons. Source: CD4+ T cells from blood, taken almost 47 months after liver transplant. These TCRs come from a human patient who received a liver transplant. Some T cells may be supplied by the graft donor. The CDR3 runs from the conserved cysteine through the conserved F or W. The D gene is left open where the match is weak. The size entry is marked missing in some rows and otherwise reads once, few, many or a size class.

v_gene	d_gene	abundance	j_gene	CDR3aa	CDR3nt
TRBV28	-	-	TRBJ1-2	CASSLGAGGDYGYTF	TGTGCCAGCTCCCTTGGTGCGGGGGGAGACTATGGCTACACCTTC
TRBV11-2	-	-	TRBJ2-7	CASRDSLWGAHSYEQYF	TGTGCCAGCAGGGACTCGCTCTGGGGGGCCCACTCCTACGAGCAGTACTTC
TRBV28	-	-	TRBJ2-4	CASSPSGRGGEGNIQYF	TGTGCCAGCAGTCCAAGCGGGAGAGGGGGCGAGGGAAACATTCAGTACTTC
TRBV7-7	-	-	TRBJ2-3	CASSPGVNTDTQYF	TGTGCCAGCAGCCCCGGGGTAAACACAGATACGCAGTATTTT
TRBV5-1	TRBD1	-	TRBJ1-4	CASSGQGASNEKLFF	TGCGCCAGCAGCGGACAGGGGGCTAGTAATGAAAAACTGTTTTTT
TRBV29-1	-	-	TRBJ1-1	CSVKWGQGTFF	-
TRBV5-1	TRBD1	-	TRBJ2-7	CASSTTGSHEQYF	TGCGCCAGCAGCACGACAGGGTCCCACGAGCAGTACTTC
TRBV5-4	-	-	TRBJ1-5	CASSLGPNSNQPQHF	TGTGCCAGCAGCTTGGGTCCGAATAGCAATCAGCCCCAGCATTTT
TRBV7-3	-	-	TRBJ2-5	CASSLTWQETQYF	TGTGCCAGCAGTCTTACTTGGCAAGAGACCCAGTACTTC
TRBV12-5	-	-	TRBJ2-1	CASGLAGWNEQFF	TGTGCTAGTGGCCTCGCAGGGTGGAATGAGCAGTTCTTC
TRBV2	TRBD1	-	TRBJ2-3	CASDLGGTGIDTQYF	TGTGCCAGCGATTTGGGGGGGACAGGGATAGATACGCAGTATTTT
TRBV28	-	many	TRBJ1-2	CASSSWMGDHGYTF	TGTGCCAGCAGTTCGTGGATGGGGGACCATGGCTACACCTTC
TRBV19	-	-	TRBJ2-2	CASSSWGSGGELFF	TGTGCCAGTAGCTCATGGGGGTCAGGAGGGGAGCTGTTTTTT
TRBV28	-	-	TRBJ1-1	CASSLWEGGDTEAFF	TGTGCCAGCAGTTTATGGGAGGGAGGGGACACTGAAGCTTTCTTT
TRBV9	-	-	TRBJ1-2	CASSVEGAALVDGYTF	TGTGCCAGCAGCGTGGAAGGGGCCGCATTAGTGGATGGCTACACCTTC
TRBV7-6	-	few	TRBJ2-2	CASSLNGDTGELFF	TGTGCCAGCAGCTTAAACGGGGACACCGGGGAGCTGTTTTTT
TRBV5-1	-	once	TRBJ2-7	CASSLKTAASYEQYF	TGCGCCAGCAGCTTGAAGACCGCAGCCTCCTACGAGCAGTACTTC
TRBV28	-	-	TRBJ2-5	CASRGTSRETQYF	TGTGCCAGCAGGGGTACCTCCCGGGAGACCCAGTACTTC
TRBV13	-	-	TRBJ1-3	CASSPYTSGNTIYF	TGTGCCAGCAGCCCGTACACCTCTGGAAACACCATATATTTT
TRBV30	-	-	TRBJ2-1	CAWSVGLNNEQFF	TGTGCCTGGAGTGTAGGGCTGAACAATGAGCAGTTCTTC
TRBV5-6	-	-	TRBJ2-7	CASSPGRGYEQYF	TGTGCCAGCAGCCCGGGGAGAGGTTACGAGCAGTACTTC
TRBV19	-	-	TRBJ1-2	CASSIRAFNYGYTF	TGTGCCAGTAGTATACGGGCATTTAACTATGGCTACACCTTC
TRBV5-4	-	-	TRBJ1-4	CASSFTGGHEKLFF	TGTGCCAGCAGCTTTACTGGGGGACATGAAAAACTGTTTTTT
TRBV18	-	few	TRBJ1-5	CASSPSGQYQPQHF	TGTGCCAGCTCACCATCCGGACAGTATCAGCCCCAGCATTTT
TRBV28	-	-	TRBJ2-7	CASSPLYDIAYEQYF	TGTGCCAGCAGTCCATTATACGACATAGCCTACGAGCAGTACTTC
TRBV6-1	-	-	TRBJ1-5	CASSTAPISNQPQHF	TGTGCCAGCAGTACGGCCCCTATCTCCAATCAGCCCCAGCATTTT
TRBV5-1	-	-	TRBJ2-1	CASSLAGSSSYNEQFF	TGCGCCAGCAGCTTGGCGGGATCTAGCTCCTACAATGAGCAGTTCTTC
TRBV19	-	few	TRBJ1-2	CASKPVGTDNYGYTF	TGTGCCAGTAAACCTGTAGGGACGGACAACTATGGCTACACCTTC
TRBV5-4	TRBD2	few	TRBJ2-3	CASSSGLAGSDTQYF	TGTGCCAGCAGCTCGGGACTAGCGGGATCAGATACGCAGTATTTT
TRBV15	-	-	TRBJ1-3	CATSRGADRASGNTIYF	TGTGCCACCAGCAGAGGTGCGGACAGAGCCTCTGGAAACACCATATATTTT
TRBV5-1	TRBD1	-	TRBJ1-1	CASSQGQGFTEAFF	TGCGCCAGCAGCCAGGGACAGGGATTCACTGAAGCTTTCTTT
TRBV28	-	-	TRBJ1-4	CASSLSVGKLFF	TGTGCCAGCAGTTTATCCGTCGGGAAACTGTTTTTT
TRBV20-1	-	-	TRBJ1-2	CSAGPNYTF	TGCAGTGCCGGGCCCAACTACACCTTC
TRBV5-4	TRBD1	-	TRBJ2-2	CASSSGTGERGGELFF	TGTGCCAGCAGTTCCGGGACAGGGGAAAGAGGCGGGGAGCTGTTTTTT
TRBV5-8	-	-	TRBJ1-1	CASSPRRRMNTEAFF	TGTGCCAGCAGCCCCCGGCGCAGGATGAACACTGAAGCTTTCTTT
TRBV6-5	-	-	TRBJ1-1	CASSKGPRPAFF	TGTGCCAGCAGTAAAGGGCCTCGGCCCGCTTTCTTT
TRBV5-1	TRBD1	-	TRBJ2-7	CASSLGTGPYEQYF	TGCGCCAGCAGCCTCGGGACAGGGCCCTACGAGCAGTACTTC
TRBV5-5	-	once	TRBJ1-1	CASIWGSNTEAFF	TGTGCCAGCATCTGGGGGAGTAACACTGAAGCTTTCTTT
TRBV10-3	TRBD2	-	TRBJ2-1	CAISSSGRAALDNEQFF	TGTGCCATCAGTAGTAGCGGGAGAGCCGCTCTAGACAATGAGCAGTTCTTC
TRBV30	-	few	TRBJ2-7	CAWSGRRPYYEQYF	TGTGCCTGGAGTGGACGGCGCCCTTACTACGAGCAGTACTTC
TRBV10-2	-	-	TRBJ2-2	CAITDSLNTGELFF	TGCGCCATTACAGACAGCTTAAACACCGGGGAGCTGTTTTTT
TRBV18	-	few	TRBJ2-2	CASSYSEGGELFF	TGTGCCAGCTCATACTCGGAAGGCGGGGAGCTGTTTTTT
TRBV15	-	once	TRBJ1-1	CATRLNTYSNTEAFF	TGTGCCACCAGACTCAACACCTACTCGAACACTGAAGCTTTCTTT
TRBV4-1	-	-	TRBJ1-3	CASSHQLSRRSSGNTIYF	TGCGCCAGCAGCCATCAGTTATCTAGACGCTCCTCTGGAAACACCATATATTTT
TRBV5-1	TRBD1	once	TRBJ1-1	CASSITGGTEAFF	TGCGCCAGCAGCATAACAGGGGGCACTGAAGCTTTCTTT
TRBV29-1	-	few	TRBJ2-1	CSVEVSSGNEQFF	TGCAGCGTTGAGGTGAGTAGCGGCAATGAGCAGTTCTTC
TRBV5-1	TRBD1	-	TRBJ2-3	CASSSGQGALTDTQYF	TGCGCCAGCAGCTCGGGACAGGGGGCTCTCACAGATACGCAGTATTTT
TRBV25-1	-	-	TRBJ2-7	CASSEGSLRTYEQYF	TGTGCCAGCAGTGAGGGGAGTCTTAGGACCTACGAGCAGTACTTC
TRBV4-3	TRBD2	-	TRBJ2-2	CASSQDRPGLAGGGTGELFF	TGCGCCAGCAGCCAAGACCGCCCGGGACTAGCGGGAGGTGGCACCGGGGAGCTGTTTTTT
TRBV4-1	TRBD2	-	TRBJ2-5	CASSPGLAAETQYF	TGCGCCAGCAGCCCGGGACTAGCGGCAGAGACCCAGTACTTC
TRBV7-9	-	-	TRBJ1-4	CASSLEGLQGEKLFF	TGTGCCAGCAGCTTAGAGGGACTCCAGGGGGAAAAACTGTTTTTT
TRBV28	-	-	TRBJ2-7	CASSPGSIRDYEQYF	TGTGCCAGCAGTCCCGGGTCGATACGAGACTACGAGCAGTACTTC
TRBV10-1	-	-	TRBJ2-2	CASSESASVAGELFF	TGCGCCAGCAGTGAATCAGCGTCTGTTGCCGGGGAGCTGTTTTTT